Included here is one T cell receptor (beta chain) sequence, with context. Antigen unknown. Sequenced by immunoSEQ multiplex PCR; TCRdb stores in-frame clones only, minus some. The table includes approximately 120,000 clones, 93% detected once. The data were obtained in a study of T cell responses to AZD1222 COVID-19 vaccine. Broader study findings: Only a handful of people who got AZD1222 tested seropositive at baseline.

V was trimmed by 4 bases and J by 7 bases, leaving 13 bases between them. Germline CDR1 SGHVS, CDR2 FQNEAQ. The CDR3 runs 13 residues. Sequenced here: peripheral blood, sampled on day 0 of AZD1222 vaccination. The V and J genes are TRBV7-8 and TRBJ1-2; the D gene is possibly TRBD1 (5 bases). This clonotype originated in an adult in good health. CDR3 sequence reads: CASSSHGGSGYTF. The CDR3 nucleotides are TGTGCCAGCAGCTCACATGGGGGGAGTGGCTACACCTTC.